This entry lists 31 T cell receptor beta chains sequenced from one sample in a study of blood T cell repertoires in COVID-19. Data came from immunoSEQ multiplex PCR; TCRdb stores just in-frame clones and leaves some out. The sample has 200,000 to 250,000 clones; approximately 90% are singletons. The sample comprised peripheral blood. The source is a man aged 25-45 years with COVID-19, enrolled during active disease.

The V gene is TRBV11-3, the J gene TRBJ2-7, with 9 bases lining up with TRBD1. Germline-derived CDR1 and CDR2 are SGHNT and YENEEA. The J segment lost 0 bases and the V segment lost 3 bases, leaving 3 bases of the junction unmatched. This CDR3 spans 15 amino acids. In DNA form, the CDR3 reads TGTGCCAGCAGCTTTGGGACAGGGACCTCCTACGAGCAGTACTTC. Protein sequence: CASSFGTGTSYEQYF.

This chain links TRBV5-1 with TRBJ2-6; TRBD2 might be the D (5 bases). The ends were cut back, 4 bases at V and 0 bases at J, with 17 bases in the middle. Per germline, CDR1 SGHRS and CDR2 YFSETQ. This CDR3 is built from 18 residues. The CDR3 loop reads CASSISPGRSSGANVLTF. The CDR3 coding sequence is TGCGCCAGCAGCATTAGTCCGGGGAGAAGCTCTGGGGCCAACGTCCTGACTTTC.

The V gene is TRBV7-6, the J gene TRBJ2-2; 9 bases align to TRBD1. Per the germline V gene, CDR1 is SGHVS and CDR2 is FNYEAQ. CDR3 size: 15 residues. With 3 bases clipped from V and 5 bases from J, the junction kept 4 bases outside the gene matches. The CDR3 DNA follows: TGTGCCAGCAGCTTCACAGGGGGCCCGACCGGGGAGCTGTTTTTT. Protein product: CASSFTGGPTGELFF.

The chain is built from TRBV7-9 and TRBJ2-7; a weak D match, TRBD1 (6 bases). The germline V and J ends were trimmed by 4 bases and 1 base, with 20 bases remaining between them. Looked up from germline, CDR1 is SEHNR and CDR2 is FQNEAQ (reference sequence). The CDR3 is 17 residues long. The CDR3 region has the DNA TGTGCCAGCAGCTGGAAAACCGGGACACCAACTTCCTACGAGCAGTACTTC. It translates to CASSWKTGTPTSYEQYF.

The genes are TRBV6-5 and TRBJ1-2, with TRBD1 as a possible D gene (5 bases). Germline V gene data show CDR1 as MNHEY and CDR2 as SVGAGI. This CDR3 spans 13 amino acids. V was pared by 7 bases and J by 4 bases, with 13 bases between. CDR3 amino acids: CASTQDTVYGYTF. For the CDR3, the DNA is TGTGCCAGCACCCAGGACACGGTCTATGGCTACACCTTC.

This sequence joins TRBV4-3 and TRBJ2-7; 11 nucleotides match TRBD1. Germline CDR1 LGHNA, CDR2 YSLEER. This CDR3 contains 15 residues. The J segment lost 5 bases and the V segment lost 1 base, leaving 4 bases of the junction unmatched. DNA of the CDR3: TGCGCCAGCAGCCAAGGGACAGGGGGCTTGGACGAGCAGTACTTC. Its translation: CASSQGTGGLDEQYF.

The genes are TRBV18 and TRBJ2-7, with 9 positions matching TRBD2. Trimming cost V 6 bases and J 3 bases; bases outside gene matches: 6. The length of the CDR3 is 14 residues. CDR1 and CDR2 (germline): KGHSH, LQKENI. In nucleotides, the CDR3 is TGTGCCAGCTCCCAGGGACTAGCTCTCTACGAGCAGTACTTC. As protein: CASSQGLALYEQYF.

V is TRBV7-3 and J is TRBJ1-1, with D perhaps matching TRBD1 (6 bases). Germline V gene lookup returns CDR1 SGHTA and CDR2 FQGTGA. The CDR3 extends over 14 amino acids. The V end lost 4 bases, the J end lost 6 bases, and 15 bases lay between the germline ends. CDR3 protein: CASSWTGGVPEAFF. The CDR3, as DNA: TGTGCCAGCAGCTGGACGGGGGGCGTACCTGAAGCTTTCTTT.

The V and J genes are TRBV11-2 and TRBJ1-1, with D uncertain. Looked up from germline, CDR1 is SGHAT and CDR2 is FQNNGV. Trimming pared 1 base from V and 4 bases from J, leaving 25 bases between. The length of the CDR3 is 19 residues. As DNA, the CDR3 is TGTGCCAGCAGCTTAGGGCAGACGGCCGCTCGTACCCGGAGCACTGAAGCTTTCTTT. Amino acids: CASSLGQTAARTRSTEAFF.

The chain employs TRBV29-1 and TRBJ2-7, with D perhaps TRBD1 (6 bases). The CDR3 totals 13 residues. Looked up from germline, CDR1 is SQVTM and CDR2 is ANQGSEA. The V and J ends lost 4 bases and 3 bases respectively, with 13 bases between them. This CDR3 is CSVVGRGLYEQYF. Written as DNA, the CDR3 is TGCAGCGTTGTAGGCAGGGGCCTCTACGAGCAGTACTTC.

The rearrangement uses TRBV11-1 and TRBJ2-3; D is perhaps TRBD1 (7 bases). The CDR3 totals 14 residues. The germline gives CDR1 SGHAT, CDR2 FQDESV (reference sequence). Trimming pared 7 bases from V and 4 bases from J, leaving 15 bases between. CDR3 in amino acids: CASTRDRSSDTQYF. In DNA, the CDR3 is TGTGCCAGCACGCGGGACAGAAGCTCAGATACGCAGTATTTT.

The chain uses TRBV5-1 and TRBJ2-3, with TRBD2 identical over 9 bases. The V gene end was trimmed by 2 bases and the J gene end by 0 bases; junction bases not matched to a gene: 4. The germline CDR1 and CDR2 sequences are SGHRS and YFSETQ. The CDR3 has 16 amino acids. The CDR3 nucleotides are TGCGCCAGCAGCTTCCGGACTAGCGAGAGCACAGATACGCAGTATTTT. Encoded protein: CASSFRTSESTDTQYF. Supplemented by reference TRBV5-1 and TRBJ2-3, the full variable domain reads KAGVTQTPRYLIKTRGQQVTLSCSPISGHRSVSWYQQTPGQGLQFLFEYFSETQRNKGNFPGRFSGRQFSNSRSEMNVSTLELGDSALYLCASSFRTSESTDTQYFGPGTRLTVL.

The chain links TRBV12-5 to TRBJ2-1, with a possible D match to TRBD2 (6 bases). Trimming left V 6 bases short and J 1 base short, with 19 bases between. The CDR3 is 17 residues long. Germline CDR1 LGHNT, CDR2 FRNRAP. CDR3 residues: CASGAGLGWPSYNEQFF. CDR3 bases: TGTGCTAGTGGCGCGGGATTGGGGTGGCCATCCTACAATGAGCAGTTCTTC.

The chain uses TRBV28 and TRBJ2-1; D is possibly TRBD1 (5 bases). Germline lookup yields CDR1 MDHEN and CDR2 SYDVKM. Trimming stripped 4 bases from V and 7 bases from J, with 17 bases between. This CDR3 spans 15 amino acids. CDR3 sequence: CASSSLSAGLNEQFF. In DNA, the CDR3 is TGTGCCAGCAGTTCCCTCTCGGCAGGGCTGAATGAGCAGTTCTTC.

The V and J genes are TRBV11-2 and TRBJ2-3, with D unresolved. From germline, CDR1 is SGHAT and CDR2 FQNNGV. V lost 5 bases and J lost 6, with 6 bases in between. There are 11 residues in the CDR3. CDR3 protein: CASSEMDTQYF. DNA for the CDR3: TGTGCCAGCAGCGAGATGGATACGCAGTATTTT.

V and J are TRBV11-2 and TRBJ2-7; D call uncertain. The CDR3 sequence is 12 residues long. Per germline, CDR1 SGHAT and CDR2 FQNNGV. The germline V and J ends were trimmed by 0 bases and 6 bases, with 6 bases remaining between them. The CDR3 spells CASSLDGREQYF. CDR3 sequence (DNA): TGTGCCAGCAGCTTAGATGGGCGCGAGCAGTACTTC.

This clone was counted between two and nine times. The chain uses TRBV7-3 and TRBJ2-1; 8 nucleotides line up with TRBD2. The ends lost 5 bases at V and 2 bases at J; junction bases unmatched: 5. The V gene's germline CDR1 is SGHTA and CDR2 FQGTGA. The CDR3 has 15 amino acids. CDR3 loop: CASSPSGRPYNEQFF. In nucleotides, the CDR3 is TGTGCCAGCAGCCCCAGCGGGAGACCCTACAATGAGCAGTTCTTC.

This chain joins TRBV7-8 and TRBJ2-1; 9 nucleotides line up with TRBD2. This CDR3 comprises 14 residues. J was trimmed by 8 bases and V by 5 bases; bases with no gene match: 7. The germline V gene has CDR1 SGHVS and CDR2 FQNEAQ. CDR3 loop: CASSPGLARYEQFF. The CDR3 DNA reads as TGTGCCAGCAGCCCGGGACTAGCTAGGTATGAGCAGTTCTTC.

The chain links TRBV19 to TRBJ1-5; D not resolved. The CDR3 is made up of 15 amino acids. The germline V and J ends were trimmed by 6 bases and 2 bases, with 14 bases remaining between them. Germline loops: CDR1 LNHDA, CDR2 SQIVND (reference sequence). The CDR3: CASSRRHSGNQPQHF. The CDR3 nucleotides are TGTGCCAGTAGCAGAAGGCATAGCGGCAATCAGCCCCAGCATTTT.

The V and J genes are TRBV2 and TRBJ1-2, with 7 bases fitting TRBD1. This CDR3 has 14 amino acids. Trimming took 4 bases from V and 4 from J; bases not matched to a gene: 6. CDR1 is SNHLY, CDR2 FYNNEI, per germline. The CDR3, as DNA: TGTGCCAGCAGTGGGGGACAGCGGATCTATGGCTACACCTTC. Protein product: CASSGGQRIYGYTF.

V gene TRBV7-9 combines with J gene TRBJ1-2; D may be TRBD1 (5 bases). Trimming stripped 5 bases from V and 1 base from J, with 23 bases between. The CDR3 sequence is 18 residues long. Germline V gene sequence: CDR1 SEHNR, CDR2 FQNEAQ (reference sequence). The CDR3 here is CASSPTGSGVTDNYGYTF. The CDR3 coding sequence is TGTGCCAGCAGCCCTACCGGCAGTGGGGTGACAGATAACTATGGCTACACCTTC.

The V gene is TRBV9, the J gene TRBJ1-4, with D possibly TRBD1 on 6 matching bases. There are 14 residues in the CDR3. V lost 6 bases and J 7 bases, leaving 16 bases between the germline ends. CDR1 and CDR2 (germline): SGDLS, YYNGEE. This CDR3 is CASTAGGGSEKLFF. CDR3 in DNA: TGTGCCAGCACCGCGGGTGGGGGCTCTGAAAAACTGTTTTTT. Full variable domain (rest looked up from reference TRBV9 and TRBJ1-4): DSGVTQTPKHLITATGQRVTLRCSPRSGDLSVYWYQQSLDQGLQFLIQYYNGEERAKGNILERFSAQQFPDLHSELNLSSLELGDSALYFCASTAGGGSEKLFFGSGTQLSVL.

The CDR3 nucleotides read TGTGCCAGCAGCTTAACCTTTGCGGGGGGATACTACAATGAGCAGTTCTTC. As protein: CASSLTFAGGYYNEQFF. The chain uses TRBV7-2 and TRBJ2-1, with 8 bases fitting TRBD2. The V and J ends lost 2 bases and 3 bases, in that order; junction bases with no gene match: 9. Germline V gene sequence: CDR1 SGHTA, CDR2 FQGNSA. The CDR3 runs to 17 residues. Full variable domain (remainder filled in from reference TRBV7-2 and TRBJ2-1): GAGVSQSPSNKVTEKGKDVELRCDPISGHTALYWYRQSLGQGLEFLIYFQGNSAPDKSGLPSDRFSAERTGGSVSTLTIQRTQQEDSAVYLCASSLTFAGGYYNEQFFGPGTRLTVL.

The chain joins TRBV10-3 to TRBJ1-1; TRBD1 is a possible D gene (6 bases). V lost 0 bases and J 6 bases, leaving 20 bases between the germline ends. Per the germline V gene, CDR1 is ENHRY and CDR2 is SYGVKD. The CDR3 contains 17 residues. CDR3 in DNA: TGTGCCATCAGTGAGTCGCTTCAGGGGATCAAGAGGGCTGAAGCTTTCTTT. It encodes CAISESLQGIKRAEAFF.

The chain links TRBV11-1 to TRBJ1-1; 10 bases are a match to TRBD1. CDR1 and CDR2 (germline): SGHAT, FQDESV (reference sequence). This CDR3 spans 14 amino acids. The V segment lost 6 bases and the J segment 3 bases; nucleotides outside the gene matches: 4. DNA for the CDR3: TGTGCCAGCAGTAAGGGACAGGGGCACACTGAAGCTTTCTTT. Translated, it gives CASSKGQGHTEAFF.

J is TRBJ1-4 and V is TRBV19; D is uncertain. This CDR3 has 14 residues. The V end was cut by 5 bases, the J end by 7 bases, with 14 bases between. CDR1 LNHDA and CDR2 SQIVND come from the germline V gene (reference sequence). The CDR3 here is CASSPTQGVEKLFF. In DNA form, the CDR3 reads TGTGCCAGTAGTCCTACCCAAGGAGTTGAAAAACTGTTTTTT.

This chain uses TRBV29-1 with TRBJ1-1, with D unclear. CDR3 length: 13 residues. The V end was cut by 7 bases, the J end by 7 bases, with 19 bases between. Per the germline V gene, CDR1 is SQVTM and CDR2 is ANQGSEA. For the CDR3, the DNA is TGCAGCGCAGGCGAGAGCACCTCGGGTGAAGCTTTCTTT. Protein sequence: CSAGESTSGEAFF.

This chain connects TRBV28 to TRBJ2-5; TRBD2 might be the D (5 bases). This CDR3 has 14 amino acids. V was clipped by 5 bases and J by 4 bases, with 14 bases between them. Germline V gene sequence: CDR1 MDHEN, CDR2 SYDVKM. CDR3 amino acids: CASSAAAGRETQYF. The DNA for the CDR3 is TGTGCCAGCAGTGCAGCCGCGGGTAGAGAGACCCAGTACTTC.

V is TRBV10-3 and J is TRBJ1-2, with 10 bases identical to TRBD1. V shed 2 bases and J 4 bases; nucleotides not matched to a gene: 10. There are 17 residues in the CDR3. CDR1 and CDR2 (germline): ENHRY, SYGVKD. The CDR3 coding sequence is TGTGCCATCAGTGAGGCCTTGGGACAGGGGCTTTTCTATGGCTACACCTTC. Translated, it gives CAISEALGQGLFYGYTF.

This clone has just one count. The rearrangement joins TRBV24-1 to TRBJ1-2; 10 bases fit TRBD1. The CDR3 loop spans 14 amino acids. Germline values: CDR1 KGHDR, CDR2 SFDVKD. J gave up 8 bases and V 3 bases, and 5 bases lay outside the gene matches. The CDR3 DNA reads as TGTGCCACCAGTGATCCGACAGGGGGCGTAGGCTACACCTTC. It translates to CATSDPTGGVGYTF.

The chain carries TRBV27 and TRBJ1-1; possible D gene TRBD1, 6 bases. Deletions cut 4 bases from V and 4 bases from J, with 10 bases between. The CDR3 length is 13 residues. The germline V gene has CDR1 MNHEY and CDR2 SMNVEV (reference sequence). The CDR3 DNA follows: TGTGCCAGCAGTTGGGGGGGCGTCACTGAAGCTTTCTTT. Amino acid sequence: CASSWGGVTEAFF.